This T cell receptor beta chain appears in the sequencing data of a study of T-cell reconstitution after alpha-beta-depleted transplantation in children. Study outcomes and limitations: By one year post-transplant, T-cell counts and diversity largely arose from T cells that were newly produced. Alpha-beta T cells about two months after transplant reportedly derived from several hundred expanded graft clones. The origin of high day-60 TCRbeta diversity in some patients lay in surviving recipient T cells and thymic progenitors.

During its preparation, the TCRbeta library received unique molecular identifiers. Via MiXCR, TCRdb re-called the PCR reads, giving one row per CDR3 protein. The table lists around 200,000 distinct CDR3 sequences, 17% of them singletons. V lost 5 bases and J lost 2, with 13 bases in between. There are 16 residues in the CDR3. Germline V gene sequence: CDR1 SEHNR, CDR2 FQNEAQ (reference sequence). This clonotype turned up a few times. Its antigen remains unidentified. The sequence derives from a male patient aged 2 to 9 who had a stem cell transplant for acute lymphoblastic leukemia, so the T cells may come from the graft donor. Sequenced material: PBMCs, mostly from graft donor cells, taken 360 days after TCRalphabeta/CD19-depleted stem cell transplant. V and J are TRBV7-9 and TRBJ2-6; possible D gene TRBD1, 5 bases. CDR3 bases: TGTGCCAGCAGCGCGGACGGACAACCTGGGGCCAACGTCCTGACTTTC. Residues: CASSADGQPGANVLTF.